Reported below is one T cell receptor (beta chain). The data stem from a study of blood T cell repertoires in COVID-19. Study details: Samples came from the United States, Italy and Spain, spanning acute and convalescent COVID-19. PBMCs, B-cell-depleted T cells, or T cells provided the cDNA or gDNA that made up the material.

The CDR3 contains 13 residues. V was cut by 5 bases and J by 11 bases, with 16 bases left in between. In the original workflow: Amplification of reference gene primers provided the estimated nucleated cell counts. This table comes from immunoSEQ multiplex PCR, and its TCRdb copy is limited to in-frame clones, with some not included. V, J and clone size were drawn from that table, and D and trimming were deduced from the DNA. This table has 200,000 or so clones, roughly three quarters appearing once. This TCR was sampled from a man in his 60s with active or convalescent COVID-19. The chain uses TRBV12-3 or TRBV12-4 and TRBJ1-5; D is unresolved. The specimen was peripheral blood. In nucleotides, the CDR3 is TGTGCCAGCAGTCCCGGGTTGCCCGGGGCCCAGCATTTT. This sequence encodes CASSPGLPGAQHF.